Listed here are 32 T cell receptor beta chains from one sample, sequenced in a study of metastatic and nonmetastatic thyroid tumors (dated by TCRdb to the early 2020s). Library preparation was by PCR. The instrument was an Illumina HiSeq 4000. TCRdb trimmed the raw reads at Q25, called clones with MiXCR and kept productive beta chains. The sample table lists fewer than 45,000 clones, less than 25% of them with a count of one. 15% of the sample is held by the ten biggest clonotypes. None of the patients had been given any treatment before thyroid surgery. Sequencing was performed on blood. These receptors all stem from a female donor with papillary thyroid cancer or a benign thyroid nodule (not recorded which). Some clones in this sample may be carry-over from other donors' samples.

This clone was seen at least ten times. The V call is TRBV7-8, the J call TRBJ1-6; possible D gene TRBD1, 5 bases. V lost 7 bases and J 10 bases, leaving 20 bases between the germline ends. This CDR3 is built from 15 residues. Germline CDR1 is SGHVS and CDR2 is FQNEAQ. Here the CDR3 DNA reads TGTGCCAGCACCCTGGGGGGTGAACTAAACTCACCCCTCCACTTT. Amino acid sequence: CASTLGGELNSPLHF.

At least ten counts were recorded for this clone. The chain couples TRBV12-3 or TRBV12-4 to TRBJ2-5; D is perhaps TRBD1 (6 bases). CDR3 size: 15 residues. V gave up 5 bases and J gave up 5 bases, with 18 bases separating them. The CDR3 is CASSAPTGLGETQYF. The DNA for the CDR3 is TGTGCCAGCAGTGCCCCGACAGGCCTAGGGGAGACCCAGTACTTC.

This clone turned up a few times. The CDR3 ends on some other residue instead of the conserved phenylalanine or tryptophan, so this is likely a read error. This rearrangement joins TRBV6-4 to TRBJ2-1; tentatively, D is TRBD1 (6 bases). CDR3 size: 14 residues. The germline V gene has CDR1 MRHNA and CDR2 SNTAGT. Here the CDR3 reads CARSEDRGSAEQFL. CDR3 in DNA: TGTGCCAGAAGTGAGGACAGAGGGAGTGCTGAGCAGTTCTTA.

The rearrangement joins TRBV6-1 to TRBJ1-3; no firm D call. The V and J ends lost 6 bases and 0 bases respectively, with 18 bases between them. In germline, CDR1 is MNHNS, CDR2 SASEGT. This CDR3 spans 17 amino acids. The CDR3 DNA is TGTGCCAGCAGCCCGGCTGGCTGTTCGGGCTCTGGAAACACCATATATTTT. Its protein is CASSPAGCSGSGNTIYF.

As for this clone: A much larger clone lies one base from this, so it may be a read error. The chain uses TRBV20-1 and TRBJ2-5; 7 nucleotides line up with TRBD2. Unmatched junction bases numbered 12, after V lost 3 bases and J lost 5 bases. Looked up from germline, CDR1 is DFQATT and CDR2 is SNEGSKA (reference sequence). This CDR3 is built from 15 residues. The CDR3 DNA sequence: TGCAGTGCTAGTGGAGGGAGGGCCCGGAGTGAGACCCAGTACTTC. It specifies CSASGGRARSETQYF.

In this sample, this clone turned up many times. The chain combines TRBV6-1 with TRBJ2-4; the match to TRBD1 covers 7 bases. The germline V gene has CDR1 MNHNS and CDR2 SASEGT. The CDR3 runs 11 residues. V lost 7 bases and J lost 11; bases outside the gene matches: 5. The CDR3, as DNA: TGTGCCAGCAAACAGGGGAATTTTCAGTACTTC. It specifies CASKQGNFQYF.

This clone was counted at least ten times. CDR3 in amino acids: CASSFRLVTGELFF. CDR3 in DNA: TGTGCCAGCAGTTTTCGACTAGTCACCGGGGAGCTGTTTTTT. The chain has TRBV12-3 or TRBV12-4 and TRBJ2-2; D is perhaps TRBD2 (6 bases). The CDR3 has 14 amino acids. V shed 3 bases and J shed 4 bases, with 9 bases lying between them.

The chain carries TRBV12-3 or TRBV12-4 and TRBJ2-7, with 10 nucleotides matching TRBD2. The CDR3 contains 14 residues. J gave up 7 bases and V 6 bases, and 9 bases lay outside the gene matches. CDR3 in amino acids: CASSQGSGRYEQYF. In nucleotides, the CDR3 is TGTGCCAGCAGCCAAGGTAGCGGGAGGTATGAGCAGTACTTC.

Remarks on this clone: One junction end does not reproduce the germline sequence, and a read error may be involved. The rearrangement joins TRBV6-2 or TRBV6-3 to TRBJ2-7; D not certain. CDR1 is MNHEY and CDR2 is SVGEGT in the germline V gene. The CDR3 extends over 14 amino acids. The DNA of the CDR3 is TGTGTCAGCAGCACCAACTATTACTCCCACGAGCAGTACTTC. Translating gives CVSSTNYYSHEQYF.

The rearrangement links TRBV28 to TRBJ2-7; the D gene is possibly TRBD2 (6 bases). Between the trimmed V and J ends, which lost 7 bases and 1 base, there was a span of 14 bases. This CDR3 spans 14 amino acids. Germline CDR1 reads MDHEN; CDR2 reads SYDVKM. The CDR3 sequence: CASTPGGRSYEQYF. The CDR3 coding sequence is TGTGCCAGCACTCCTGGGGGGAGATCCTACGAGCAGTACTTC.

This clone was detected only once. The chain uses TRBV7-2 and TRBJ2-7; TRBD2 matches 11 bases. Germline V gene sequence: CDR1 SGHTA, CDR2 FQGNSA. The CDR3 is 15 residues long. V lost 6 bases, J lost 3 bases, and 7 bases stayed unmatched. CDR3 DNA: TGTGCCAGCAGATATCAACTAGCGGGAGACTACGAGCAGTACTTC. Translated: CASRYQLAGDYEQYF.

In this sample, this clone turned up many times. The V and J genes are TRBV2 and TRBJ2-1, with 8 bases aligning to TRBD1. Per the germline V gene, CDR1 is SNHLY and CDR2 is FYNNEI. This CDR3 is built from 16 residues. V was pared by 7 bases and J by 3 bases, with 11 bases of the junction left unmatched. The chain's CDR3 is CASKPNRGNYYNEQFF. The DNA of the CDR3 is TGTGCCAGCAAGCCAAACAGGGGGAATTACTACAATGAGCAGTTCTTC.

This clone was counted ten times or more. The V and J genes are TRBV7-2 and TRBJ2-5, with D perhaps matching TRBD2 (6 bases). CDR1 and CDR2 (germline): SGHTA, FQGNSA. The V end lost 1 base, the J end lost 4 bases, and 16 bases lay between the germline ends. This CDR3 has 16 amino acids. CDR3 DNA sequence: TGTGCCAGCAGCTTAGGAGGCGGGATGGTGAGAGAGACCCAGTACTTC. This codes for CASSLGGGMVRETQYF.

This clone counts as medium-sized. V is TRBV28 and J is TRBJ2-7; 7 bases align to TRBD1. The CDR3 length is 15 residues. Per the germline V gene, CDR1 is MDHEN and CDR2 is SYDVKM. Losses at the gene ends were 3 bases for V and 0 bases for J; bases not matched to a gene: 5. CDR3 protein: CASSFTDRDSYEQYF. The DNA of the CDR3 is TGTGCCAGCAGTTTTACCGACAGGGACTCCTACGAGCAGTACTTC.

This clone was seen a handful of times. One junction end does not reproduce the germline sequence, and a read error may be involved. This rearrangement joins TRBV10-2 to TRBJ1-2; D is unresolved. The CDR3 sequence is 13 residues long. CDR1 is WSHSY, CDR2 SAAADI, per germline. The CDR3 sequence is CASSDDLYYGCTF. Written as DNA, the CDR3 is TGCGCCAGCAGTGATGACCTCTACTATGGCTGCACCTTC.

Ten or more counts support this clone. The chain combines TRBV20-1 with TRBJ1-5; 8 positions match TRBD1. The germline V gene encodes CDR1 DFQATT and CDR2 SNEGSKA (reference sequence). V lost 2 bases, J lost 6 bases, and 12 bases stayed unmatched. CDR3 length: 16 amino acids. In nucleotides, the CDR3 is TGCAGTGCTAGACCGCAGGGGGCGGTCGGTGGTCAGCCCCAGCATTTT. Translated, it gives CSARPQGAVGGQPQHF.

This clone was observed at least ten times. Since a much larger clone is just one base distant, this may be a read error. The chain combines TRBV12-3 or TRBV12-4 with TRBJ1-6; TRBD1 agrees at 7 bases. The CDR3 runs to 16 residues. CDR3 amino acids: CASSYPTGSYNSPLHF. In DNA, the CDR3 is TGCGCCAGCAGTTACCCGACAGGGTCCTATAATTCACCCCTCCACTTT.

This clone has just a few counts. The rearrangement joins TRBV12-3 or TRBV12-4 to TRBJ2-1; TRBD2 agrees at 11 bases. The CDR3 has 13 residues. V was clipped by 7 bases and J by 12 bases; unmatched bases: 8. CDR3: CASTITSGSRQFF. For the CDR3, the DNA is TGTGCCAGCACGATTACTAGCGGGAGCAGGCAGTTCTTC.

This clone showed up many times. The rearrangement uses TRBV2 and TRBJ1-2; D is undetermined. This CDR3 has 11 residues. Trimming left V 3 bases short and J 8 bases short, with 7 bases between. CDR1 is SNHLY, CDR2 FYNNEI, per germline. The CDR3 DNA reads TGTGCCAGCAGTGATGAAAGGGGCTACACCTTC. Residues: CASSDERGYTF. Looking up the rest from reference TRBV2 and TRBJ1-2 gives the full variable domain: EPEVTQTPSHQVTQMGQEVILRCVPISNHLYFYWYRQILGQKVEFLVSFYNNEISEKSEIFDDQFSVERPDGSNFTLKIRSTKLEDSAMYFCASSDERGYTFGSGTRLTVV.

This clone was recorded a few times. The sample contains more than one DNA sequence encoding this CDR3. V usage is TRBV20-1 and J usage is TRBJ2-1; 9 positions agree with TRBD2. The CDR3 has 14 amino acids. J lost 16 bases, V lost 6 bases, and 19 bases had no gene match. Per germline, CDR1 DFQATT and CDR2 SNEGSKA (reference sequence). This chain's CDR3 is CSAGGGGRYNERFF. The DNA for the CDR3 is TGCAGTGCAGGCGGGGGGGGCAGGTACAATGAGCGATTCTTC.

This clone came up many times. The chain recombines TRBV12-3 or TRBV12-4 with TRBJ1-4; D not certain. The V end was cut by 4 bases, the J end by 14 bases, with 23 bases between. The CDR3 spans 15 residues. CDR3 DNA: TGTGCCAGCAGTTCATCACCCGACGGTGGTAAATTGCTGTTTTTT. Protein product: CASSSSPDGGKLLFF.

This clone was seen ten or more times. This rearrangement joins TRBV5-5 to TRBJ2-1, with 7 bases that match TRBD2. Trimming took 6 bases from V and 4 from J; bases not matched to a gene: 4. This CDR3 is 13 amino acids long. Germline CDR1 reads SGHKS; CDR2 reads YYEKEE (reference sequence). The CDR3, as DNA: TGTGCCAGCAAACTAGCGCAGTACAATGAGCAGTTCTTC. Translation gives CASKLAQYNEQFF.

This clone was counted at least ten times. The CDR3 reads CASSTGLAGLPDTQYF. The CDR3 DNA reads TGTGCCAGCAGCACCGGACTAGCGGGACTTCCAGATACGCAGTATTTT. The rearrangement links TRBV11-3 to TRBJ2-3; 12 bases line up with TRBD2. The trim removed 5 bases at V and 4 bases at J, leaving 7 bases unmatched. CDR1 is SGHNT and CDR2 is YENEEA in the germline V gene. CDR3 length: 16 residues.

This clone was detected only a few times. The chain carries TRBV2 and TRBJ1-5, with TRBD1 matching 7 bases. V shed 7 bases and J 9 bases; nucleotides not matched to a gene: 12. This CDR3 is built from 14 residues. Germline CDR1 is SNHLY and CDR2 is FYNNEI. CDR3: CASNQGDMDRPQHF. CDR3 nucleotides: TGTGCCAGCAACCAGGGGGATATGGACCGGCCCCAGCATTTT.

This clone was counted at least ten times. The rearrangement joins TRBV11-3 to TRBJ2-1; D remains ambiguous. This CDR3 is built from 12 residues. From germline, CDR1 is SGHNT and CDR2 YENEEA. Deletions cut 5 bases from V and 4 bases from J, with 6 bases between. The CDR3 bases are TGTGCCAGCAGCCAAGCTTACAATGAGCAGTTCTTC. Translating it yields CASSQAYNEQFF.

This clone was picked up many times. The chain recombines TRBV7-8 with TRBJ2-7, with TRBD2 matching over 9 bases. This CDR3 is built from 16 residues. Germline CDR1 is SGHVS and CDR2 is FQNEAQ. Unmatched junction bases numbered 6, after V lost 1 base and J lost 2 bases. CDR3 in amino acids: CASSLGTTSGPYEQYF. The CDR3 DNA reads TGTGCCAGCAGCTTAGGAACAACTAGCGGGCCCTACGAGCAGTACTTC.

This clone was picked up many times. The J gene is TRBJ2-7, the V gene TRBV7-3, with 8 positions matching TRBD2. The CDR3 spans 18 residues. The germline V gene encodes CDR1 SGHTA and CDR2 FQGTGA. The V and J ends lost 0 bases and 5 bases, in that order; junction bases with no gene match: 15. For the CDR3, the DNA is TGTGCCAGCAGCTTAACCCCTAACTTGTTAAGCGGGAGCAACGAGCAGTACTTC. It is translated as CASSLTPNLLSGSNEQYF.

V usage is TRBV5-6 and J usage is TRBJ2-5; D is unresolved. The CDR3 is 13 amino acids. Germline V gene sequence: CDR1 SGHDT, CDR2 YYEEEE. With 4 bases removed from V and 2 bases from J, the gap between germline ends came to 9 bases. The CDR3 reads CASSPWEQETQYF. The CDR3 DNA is TGTGCCAGCAGCCCTTGGGAACAAGAGACCCAGTACTTC.

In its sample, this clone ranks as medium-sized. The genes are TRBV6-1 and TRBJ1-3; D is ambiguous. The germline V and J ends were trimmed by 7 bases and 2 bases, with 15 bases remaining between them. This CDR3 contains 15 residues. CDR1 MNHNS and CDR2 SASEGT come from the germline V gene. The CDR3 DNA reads TGTGCCAGCACCACTACAGCCCAGGCTGGAAACACCATATATTTT. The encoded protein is CASTTTAQAGNTIYF.

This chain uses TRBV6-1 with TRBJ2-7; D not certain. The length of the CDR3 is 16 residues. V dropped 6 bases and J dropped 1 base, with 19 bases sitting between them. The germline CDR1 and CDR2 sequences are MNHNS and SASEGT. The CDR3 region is CASSNRWPPQSYEQYF. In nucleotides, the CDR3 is TGTGCCAGCAGCAACCGATGGCCGCCGCAATCCTACGAGCAGTACTTC.

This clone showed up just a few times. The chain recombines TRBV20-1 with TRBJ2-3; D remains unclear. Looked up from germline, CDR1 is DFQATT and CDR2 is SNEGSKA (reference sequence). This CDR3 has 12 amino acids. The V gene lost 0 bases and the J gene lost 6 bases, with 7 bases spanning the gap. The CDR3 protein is CSARDDPDTQYF. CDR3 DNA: TGCAGTGCTAGAGATGACCCCGATACGCAGTATTTT.

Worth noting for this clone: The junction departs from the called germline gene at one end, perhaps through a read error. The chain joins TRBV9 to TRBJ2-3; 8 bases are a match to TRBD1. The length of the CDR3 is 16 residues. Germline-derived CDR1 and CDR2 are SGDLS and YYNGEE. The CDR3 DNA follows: TGTGCCAGCGGGGACGTCTGGGCAGGGGGCATGGATACTCAGTATTTT. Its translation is CASGDVWAGGMDTQYF. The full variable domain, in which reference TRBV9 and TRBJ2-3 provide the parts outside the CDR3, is DSGVTQTPKHLITATGQRVTLRCSPRSGDLSVYWYQQSLDQGLQFLIQYYNGEERAKGNILERFSAQQFPDLHSELNLSSLELGDSALYFCASGDVWAGGMDTQYFGPGTRLTVL.